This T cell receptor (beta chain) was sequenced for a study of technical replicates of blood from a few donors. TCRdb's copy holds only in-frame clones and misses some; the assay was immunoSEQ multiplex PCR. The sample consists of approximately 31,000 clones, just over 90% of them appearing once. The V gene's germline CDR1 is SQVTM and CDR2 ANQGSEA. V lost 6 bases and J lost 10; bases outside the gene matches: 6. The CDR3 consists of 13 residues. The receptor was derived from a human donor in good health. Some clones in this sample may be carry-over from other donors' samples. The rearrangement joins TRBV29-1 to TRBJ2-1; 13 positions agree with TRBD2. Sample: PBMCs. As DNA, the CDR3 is TGCAGCGTCACTAGCGGGAGGGCCAGCGAGCAGTTCTTC. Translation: CSVTSGRASEQFF.